These T cell receptor beta chains were read from a single sample in a study of OX40 agonist ivuxolimab in advanced cancers. Here immunoSEQ multiplex PCR was the method, and the copy in TCRdb shows in-frame clones only, minus some. The table lists fewer than 85,000 clones, around 86% of them singletons. The source was CD4+ or CD8+ T cells sorted from blood, collected in a trial of the OX40 agonist ivuxolimab. These receptors all stem from an adult with an advanced solid tumor such as melanoma, head and neck, liver or kidney cancer. The CDR3 runs from the conserved cysteine through the conserved F or W. D genes are given only for firm matches. Size is stated for part of the rows, as once, few or many counts, or as a class when the clone is expanded.

cdr3_nt: TGTGCCAGCAGCGTAGCTAGTCAGTCCACCTACAATGAGCAGTTCTTC; cdr3_aa: CASSVASQSTYNEQFF; d_call: -; clone_size: -; j_call: TRBJ2-1; v_call: TRBV9
cdr3_nt: TGCAGCCATGTAGGGACGGGAGAGACCCAGTACTTC; cdr3_aa: CSHVGTGETQYF; d_call: -; clone_size: -; j_call: TRBJ2-5; v_call: TRBV29-1
cdr3_nt: TGCGCCAGCAGCTTGGTGTCTAGCGGGAATGAGCAGTTCTTC; cdr3_aa: CASSLVSSGNEQFF; d_call: TRBD2; clone_size: once; j_call: TRBJ2-1; v_call: TRBV5-1
cdr3_nt: TGTGCCTCCTATCACGGGACTGCCAGCTCCTACAATGAGCAGTTCTTC; cdr3_aa: CASYHGTASSYNEQFF; d_call: -; clone_size: -; j_call: TRBJ2-1; v_call: TRBV30
cdr3_nt: TGTGCCAGCAGCTCAGAGCCGGGGTACACCATATATTTT; cdr3_aa: CASSSEPGYTIYF; d_call: -; clone_size: few; j_call: TRBJ1-3; v_call: TRBV9
cdr3_nt: TGTGCCAGCAGCCAAGCCAGGGGAAGATCCGAGCAGTACTTC; cdr3_aa: CASSQARGRSEQYF; d_call: -; clone_size: -; j_call: TRBJ2-7; v_call: TRBV14
cdr3_nt: TGTGCCAGCAGCCAAGCCCAAATCTTTGAGCAGTTCTTC; cdr3_aa: CASSQAQIFEQFF; d_call: -; clone_size: -; j_call: TRBJ2-1; v_call: TRBV4-2
cdr3_nt: TGTGCCAGCAGTGATCCTAGCGGGGGCGCAGATACGCAGTATTTT; cdr3_aa: CASSDPSGGADTQYF; d_call: TRBD2; clone_size: few; j_call: TRBJ2-3; v_call: TRBV28
cdr3_nt: TGTGCCAGAAGCCCGGACAGGGGAGGCGGGGAGCTGTTTTTT; cdr3_aa: CARSPDRGGGELFF; d_call: TRBD1; clone_size: -; j_call: TRBJ2-2; v_call: TRBV5-3
cdr3_nt: TGTGCCAGCAGCCTCGGGACAGCCAATAACGAAAAACTGTTTTTT; cdr3_aa: CASSLGTANNEKLFF; d_call: TRBD1; clone_size: -; j_call: TRBJ1-4; v_call: TRBV6-1
cdr3_nt: TGTGCCAGCAGCTTAGGGGGGGAGCTTACCTACGAGCAGTACTTC; cdr3_aa: CASSLGGELTYEQYF; d_call: -; clone_size: -; j_call: TRBJ2-7; v_call: TRBV7-2
cdr3_nt: TGTGCCTGGAGTGTACATAACGGAAGGGGGGATGAAAAACTGTTTTTT; cdr3_aa: CAWSVHNGRGDEKLFF; d_call: -; clone_size: -; j_call: TRBJ1-4; v_call: TRBV30
cdr3_nt: TGTGCCAGCAGCCAACCACCATCGGAGCTCAAATTC; cdr3_aa: CASSQPPSELKF; d_call: -; clone_size: -; j_call: TRBJ2-7; v_call: TRBV14
cdr3_nt: TGTGCCAGCAGCTTAGGAAGGGACAGGTCTAATTCACCCCTCCACTTT; cdr3_aa: CASSLGRDRSNSPLHF; d_call: TRBD1; clone_size: -; j_call: TRBJ1-6; v_call: TRBV7-2
cdr3_nt: TGTGCCAGCAGCTTAGAACTCAATTCGTTCGAGCAGTACTTC; cdr3_aa: CASSLELNSFEQYF; d_call: -; clone_size: once; j_call: TRBJ2-7; v_call: TRBV7-8
cdr3_nt: TGTGCCAGCACTCCCAACCGGCAGGGGATCACAGATACGCAGTATTTT; cdr3_aa: CASTPNRQGITDTQYF; d_call: -; clone_size: -; j_call: TRBJ2-3; v_call: TRBV7-2
cdr3_nt: TGCGCCAGCAGCTTGGGACAGGGTGGGTACGAGCAGTACTTC; cdr3_aa: CASSLGQGGYEQYF; d_call: TRBD1; clone_size: once; j_call: TRBJ2-7; v_call: TRBV5-1
cdr3_nt: TGTGCCAGCAGGGGGCCGCCTAATTCACCCCTCCACTTT; cdr3_aa: CASRGPPNSPLHF; d_call: -; clone_size: -; j_call: TRBJ1-6; v_call: TRBV2
cdr3_nt: TGTGCCAGCAGTGCGGGACCTAACATTCAGTACTTC; cdr3_aa: CASSAGPNIQYF; d_call: -; clone_size: once; j_call: TRBJ2-4; v_call: TRBV6-1
cdr3_nt: TGCGCCAGCAGCTCCACAGGGGGCCTCACTGAAGCTTTCTTT; cdr3_aa: CASSSTGGLTEAFF; d_call: TRBD1; clone_size: -; j_call: TRBJ1-1; v_call: TRBV5-1
cdr3_nt: TGCGCCAGCAGTCCCCCGTCTAGTTCGTGGCAGTTCTTC; cdr3_aa: CASSPPSSSWQFF; d_call: -; clone_size: -; j_call: TRBJ2-1; v_call: TRBV4-1
cdr3_nt: TGCGCCAGCAGCCAAGAAATCGGCCCGGGTGGCTACACCTTC; cdr3_aa: CASSQEIGPGGYTF; d_call: -; clone_size: few; j_call: TRBJ1-2; v_call: TRBV4-3
cdr3_nt: TGCGCCAGCAGCTTGAATAACTACGAGCAGTACTTC; cdr3_aa: CASSLNNYEQYF; d_call: -; clone_size: -; j_call: TRBJ2-7; v_call: TRBV5-1
cdr3_nt: TGTGCCAGCAGCTTAGGAGCAGGGAGGGAAAATCAGCCCCAGCATTTT; cdr3_aa: CASSLGAGRENQPQHF; d_call: -; clone_size: -; j_call: TRBJ1-5; v_call: TRBV7-2
cdr3_nt: TGTGCCAGCAGCCAGGCCGGACCCAATCAGCCCCAGCATTTT; cdr3_aa: CASSQAGPNQPQHF; d_call: -; clone_size: -; j_call: TRBJ1-5; v_call: TRBV4-2
cdr3_nt: TGTGCCAGCAGCCCGGTAGGCCCGGTGGTCTATGGCTACACCTTC; cdr3_aa: CASSPVGPVVYGYTF; d_call: -; clone_size: -; j_call: TRBJ1-2; v_call: TRBV16
cdr3_nt: TGCGCCAGCAGCTTAACTAGCTTGGGGGGGAATAATTCACCCCTCCACTTT; cdr3_aa: CASSLTSLGGNNSPLHF; d_call: -; clone_size: -; j_call: TRBJ1-6; v_call: TRBV4-3
cdr3_nt: TGTGCCAGCAGAAGAGAGGGACAGGGAAATTCACCCCTCCACTTT; cdr3_aa: CASRREGQGNSPLHF; d_call: TRBD1; clone_size: -; j_call: TRBJ1-6; v_call: TRBV2
cdr3_nt: TGTGCCAGCAGCCAAGAAACCGTACTAGCGGGAGTGCGTGGGGCCAACGTCCTGACTTTC; cdr3_aa: CASSQETVLAGVRGANVLTF; d_call: TRBD2; clone_size: once; j_call: TRBJ2-6; v_call: TRBV4-2
cdr3_nt: TGTGCCAGCAGCCAAGCGGACCAGGGTTCTGAAGCTTTCTTT; cdr3_aa: CASSQADQGSEAFF; d_call: -; clone_size: -; j_call: TRBJ1-1; v_call: TRBV4-2
cdr3_nt: TGTGCCAGCAGTCCCCCCGGAGGGAACACTGAAGCTTTCTTT; cdr3_aa: CASSPPGGNTEAFF; d_call: -; clone_size: -; j_call: TRBJ1-1; v_call: TRBV28
cdr3_nt: TGTGCCAGCAGACCTCGGGGGGCAGGGCCCCTGAGACACGAGCAGTACTTC; cdr3_aa: CASRPRGAGPLRHEQYF; d_call: -; clone_size: -; j_call: TRBJ2-7; v_call: TRBV27
cdr3_nt: TGTGCCAGCAGCAGGACAGGGAGTTATGGGACAGATACGCAGTATTTT; cdr3_aa: CASSRTGSYGTDTQYF; d_call: TRBD1; clone_size: -; j_call: TRBJ2-3; v_call: TRBV5-5
cdr3_nt: TGTGCCAGCAGCCTCCGGGCTAGCGGGTCGTCGAACACCGGGGAGCTGTTTTTT; cdr3_aa: CASSLRASGSSNTGELFF; d_call: TRBD2; clone_size: -; j_call: TRBJ2-2; v_call: TRBV7-6
cdr3_nt: TGTGCCAGCAGCTTCCGGACTAGCGGCTACAATGAGCAGTTCTTC; cdr3_aa: CASSFRTSGYNEQFF; d_call: TRBD2; clone_size: -; j_call: TRBJ2-1; v_call: TRBV11-2
cdr3_nt: TGTGCCAGCTCACCGGAGGCGGGAGGCCAAGAGACCCAGTACTTC; cdr3_aa: CASSPEAGGQETQYF; d_call: TRBD2; clone_size: -; j_call: TRBJ2-5; v_call: TRBV18
cdr3_nt: TGTGCCAGTAGTATAGAGGGCCTCTATGGCTACACCTTC; cdr3_aa: CASSIEGLYGYTF; d_call: -; clone_size: -; j_call: TRBJ1-2; v_call: TRBV19
cdr3_nt: TGTGCCAGCAGTACCGGGACAGGGAGACAAAAACTGTTTTTT; cdr3_aa: CASSTGTGRQKLFF; d_call: TRBD1; clone_size: -; j_call: TRBJ1-4; v_call: TRBV27
cdr3_nt: TGCGCCAGCTCCCGGGACGACAACTACGAGCAGTACTTC; cdr3_aa: CASSRDDNYEQYF; d_call: -; clone_size: -; j_call: TRBJ2-7; v_call: TRBV5-1
cdr3_nt: TGTGCCACCCGAGGGGCCCGCTACGAGCAGTACTTC; cdr3_aa: CATRGARYEQYF; d_call: -; clone_size: -; j_call: TRBJ2-7; v_call: TRBV19
cdr3_nt: TGTGCCAGCAGCTTGAACGGACTCTATGGCTACACCTTC; cdr3_aa: CASSLNGLYGYTF; d_call: -; clone_size: -; j_call: TRBJ1-2; v_call: TRBV5-4
cdr3_nt: TGTGCCACCAGCAGAGATAGGGACAGATCATCCTTC; cdr3_aa: CATSRDRDRSSF; d_call: TRBD1; clone_size: -; j_call: TRBJ2-7; v_call: TRBV15
cdr3_nt: TGCGCCAGCAGCACGGGACTAGCGGGAGAGACCCAGTACTTC; cdr3_aa: CASSTGLAGETQYF; d_call: TRBD2; clone_size: -; j_call: TRBJ2-5; v_call: TRBV5-1
cdr3_nt: TGTGCCAGCAGCTTAGATCTAGGGACGTGGGAGACCCAGTACTTC; cdr3_aa: CASSLDLGTWETQYF; d_call: -; clone_size: -; j_call: TRBJ2-5; v_call: TRBV11-1
cdr3_nt: TGTGCCAGCAGCTTAAACAGGGGCGGGGGAACTGAAGCTTTCTTT; cdr3_aa: CASSLNRGGGTEAFF; d_call: TRBD1; clone_size: -; j_call: TRBJ1-1; v_call: TRBV5-4
cdr3_nt: TGTGCCAGCAGCTTTGTGTTCGGGGGTGAGCAGTTCTTC; cdr3_aa: CASSFVFGGEQFF; d_call: -; clone_size: -; j_call: TRBJ2-1; v_call: TRBV11-3
cdr3_nt: TGTGCCAGCAGCGCTCAGACCTCTACCGGGGAGCTGTTTTTT; cdr3_aa: CASSAQTSTGELFF; d_call: -; clone_size: -; j_call: TRBJ2-2; v_call: TRBV9
cdr3_nt: TGTGCCAGCAGCCCGGCGGGGGGCGGGGAGACCCAGTACTTC; cdr3_aa: CASSPAGGGETQYF; d_call: TRBD2; clone_size: -; j_call: TRBJ2-5; v_call: TRBV5-6
cdr3_nt: TGTGCCACCAGCAGTGGACTTAACTATGGCTACACCTTC; cdr3_aa: CATSSGLNYGYTF; d_call: -; clone_size: few; j_call: TRBJ1-2; v_call: TRBV15